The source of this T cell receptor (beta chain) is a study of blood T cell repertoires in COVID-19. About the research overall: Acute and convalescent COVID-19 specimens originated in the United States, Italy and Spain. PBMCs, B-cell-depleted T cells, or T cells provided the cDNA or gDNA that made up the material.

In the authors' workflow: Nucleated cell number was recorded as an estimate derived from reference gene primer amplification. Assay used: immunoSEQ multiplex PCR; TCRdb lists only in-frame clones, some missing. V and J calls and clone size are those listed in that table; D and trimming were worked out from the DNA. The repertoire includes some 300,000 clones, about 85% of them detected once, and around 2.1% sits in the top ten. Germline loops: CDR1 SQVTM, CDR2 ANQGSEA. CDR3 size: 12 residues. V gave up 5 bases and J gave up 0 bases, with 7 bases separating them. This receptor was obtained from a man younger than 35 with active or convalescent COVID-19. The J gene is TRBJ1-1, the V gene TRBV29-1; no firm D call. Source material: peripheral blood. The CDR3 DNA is TGCAGCGTTCGGAGGGTGAACACTGAAGCTTTCTTT. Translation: CSVRRVNTEAFF.